This T cell receptor (beta chain) was profiled in a study of tumor and adjacent non-tumor tissue in lung cancer. Study context: Aged roughly 30 to 85 years, patients included nine to ten men and 5 women with stage I to III disease.

Notes on this clonotype: An end of the junction does not agree with germline; a read error may underlie this.

Three rounds of nested PCR, following a modified ARM-PCR protocol, produced the TCRbeta library. MiXCR, run by TCRdb on the multiplex PCR reads, gives a single entry per CDR3 protein. The profile shows under 95,000 distinct CDR3 sequences, around 71% of them singletons. The CDR3 contains 13 residues. Germline values: CDR1 MNHNS, CDR2 SASEGT. No cell sorting was done before RNA was extracted from the tissue. The specimen sequenced was lung tumor tissue. The chain uses TRBV6-1 and TRBJ2-7; D ambiguous. The source of this sequence is a man in his 60s with non-small cell lung cancer. CDR3 sequence reads: CASMIRTFGDQYF. The DNA for the CDR3 is TGTGCCAGCATGATACGGACCTTTGGGGATCAGTATTTC.